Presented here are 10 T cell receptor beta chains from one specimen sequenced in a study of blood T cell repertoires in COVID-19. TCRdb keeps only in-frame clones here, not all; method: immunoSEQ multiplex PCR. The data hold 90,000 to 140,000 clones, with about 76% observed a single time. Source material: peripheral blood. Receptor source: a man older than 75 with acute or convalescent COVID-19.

This chain's CDR3 is CASRLGQNTEAFF. In nucleotides, the CDR3 is TGTGCCAGCAGGTTAGGACAGAACACTGAAGCTTTCTTT. This chain links TRBV6-6 with TRBJ1-1, with D tentatively TRBD1 (5 bases). The germline gives CDR1 MNHNY, CDR2 SVGAGI (reference sequence). CDR3 length equals 13 residues. Trimming shortened V by 6 bases and J by 1 base, and 9 bases separated the two germline ends.

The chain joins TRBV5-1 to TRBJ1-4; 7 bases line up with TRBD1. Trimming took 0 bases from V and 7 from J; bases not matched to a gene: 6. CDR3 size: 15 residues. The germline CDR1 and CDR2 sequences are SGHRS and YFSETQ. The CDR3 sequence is CASSLAKGAGEKLFF. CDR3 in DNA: TGCGCCAGCAGCTTGGCCAAGGGGGCGGGTGAAAAACTGTTTTTT.

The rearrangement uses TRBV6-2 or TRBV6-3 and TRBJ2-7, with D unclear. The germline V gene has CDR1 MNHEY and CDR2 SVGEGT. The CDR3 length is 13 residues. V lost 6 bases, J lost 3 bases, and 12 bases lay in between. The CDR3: CASSPRVLYEQYF. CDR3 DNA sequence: TGTGCCAGCAGCCCCCGGGTCCTCTACGAGCAGTACTTC.

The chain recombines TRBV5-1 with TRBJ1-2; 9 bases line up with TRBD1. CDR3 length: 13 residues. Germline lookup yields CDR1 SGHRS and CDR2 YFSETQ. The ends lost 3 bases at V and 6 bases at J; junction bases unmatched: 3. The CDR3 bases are TGCGCCAGCAGCTGGGGACAGGGCGATGGCTACACCTTC. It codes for CASSWGQGDGYTF. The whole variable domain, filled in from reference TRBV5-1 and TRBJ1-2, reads KAGVTQTPRYLIKTRGQQVTLSCSPISGHRSVSWYQQTPGQGLQFLFEYFSETQRNKGNFPGRFSGRQFSNSRSEMNVSTLELGDSALYLCASSWGQGDGYTFGSGTRLTVV.

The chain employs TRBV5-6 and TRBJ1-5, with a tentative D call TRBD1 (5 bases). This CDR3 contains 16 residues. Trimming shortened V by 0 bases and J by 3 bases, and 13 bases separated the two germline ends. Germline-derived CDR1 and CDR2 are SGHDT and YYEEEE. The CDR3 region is CASSLGQDRPNQPQHF. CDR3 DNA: TGTGCCAGCAGCTTGGGGCAAGACAGACCCAATCAGCCCCAGCATTTT.

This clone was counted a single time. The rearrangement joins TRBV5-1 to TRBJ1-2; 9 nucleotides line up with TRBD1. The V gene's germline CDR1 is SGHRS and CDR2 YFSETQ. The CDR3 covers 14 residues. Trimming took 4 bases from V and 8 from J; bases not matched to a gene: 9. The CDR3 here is CASSTQTGGWGYTF. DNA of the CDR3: TGCGCCAGCAGCACACAGACAGGGGGTTGGGGCTACACCTTC. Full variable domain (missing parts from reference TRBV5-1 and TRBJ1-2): KAGVTQTPRYLIKTRGQQVTLSCSPISGHRSVSWYQQTPGQGLQFLFEYFSETQRNKGNFPGRFSGRQFSNSRSEMNVSTLELGDSALYLCASSTQTGGWGYTFGSGTRLTVV.

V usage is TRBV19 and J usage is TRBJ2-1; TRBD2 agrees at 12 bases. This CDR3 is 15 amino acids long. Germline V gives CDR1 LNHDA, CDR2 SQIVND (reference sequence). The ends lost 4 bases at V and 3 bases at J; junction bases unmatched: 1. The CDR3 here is CASSRGLAGYNEQFF. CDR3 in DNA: TGTGCCAGTAGTAGGGGACTAGCGGGCTACAATGAGCAGTTCTTC.

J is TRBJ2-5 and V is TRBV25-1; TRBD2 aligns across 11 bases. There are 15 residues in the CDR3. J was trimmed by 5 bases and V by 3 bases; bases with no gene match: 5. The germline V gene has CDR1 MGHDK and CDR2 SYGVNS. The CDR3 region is CASSDLAGGVETQYF. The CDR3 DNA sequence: TGTGCCAGCAGTGATCTAGCGGGAGGTGTGGAGACCCAGTACTTC.

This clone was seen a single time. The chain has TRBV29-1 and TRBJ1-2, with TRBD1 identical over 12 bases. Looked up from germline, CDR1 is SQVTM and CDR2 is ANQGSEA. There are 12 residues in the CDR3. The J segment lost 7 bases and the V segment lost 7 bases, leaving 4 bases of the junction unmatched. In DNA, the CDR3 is TGCAGCGCCGGGACAGGGGGCTCTGGCTACACCTTC. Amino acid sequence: CSAGTGGSGYTF.

CDR3 region: CASSRDRGASYEQYF. The CDR3, as DNA: TGTGCCAGCAGTCGGGACAGGGGAGCTTCGTACGAGCAGTACTTC. The chain employs TRBV6-5 and TRBJ2-7; 10 nucleotides align to TRBD1. The CDR3 consists of 15 residues. Looked up from germline, CDR1 is MNHEY and CDR2 is SVGAGI. The junction had 8 bases not matched to a gene; V was cut back by 5 bases and J by 4 bases.